This T cell receptor (beta chain) emerged from a study of blood T cell repertoires in COVID-19 (dated by TCRdb to 2018 to 2021). With respect to the entire study: Collaborator samples came from the United States, Italy and Spain and covered acute and convalescent phases of COVID-19. The material from the prospective study consisted of cDNA or gDNA derived from T cells, B-cell-depleted T cells, or PBMCs. Deeply sampled blood TCRbeta repertoires from subjects exposed to, actively infected with, or recovered from COVID-19 were included in the dataset. The repertoires were made available in a free public database intended to serve as a resource for research on the immune response to SARS-CoV-2. The samples were drawn from the first 160 participants of the ongoing ImmuneRACE study and from roughly 1,300 subjects provided by 6 global collaborators. A de-identified subject ID, COVID-19 status, age in years and sex were almost always included in the sample metadata. Where HLA class I and class II types were available, the types were taken from metadata supplied by the sample provider, not from assay-based typing.

The collaborating institutions used their own protocols to collect whole blood in K2EDTA tubes. For TCRbeta analysis, collaborators shipped samples in one of three forms: frozen whole blood, isolated PBMCs, or DNA extracted from either of those sample types. The immunoSEQ Assay, a bias-controlled multiplex PCR, was used to amplify TCRbeta CDR3 regions from genomic DNA. The source study handled its data this way. The number of nucleated cells in each sample was estimated by amplification of reference gene primers within the assay. To quantify the absolute abundance of each unique TCRbeta CDR3 rearrangement, sequence reads were collapsed and filtered. For each sample, productive Simpson clonality was calculated as the square root of Simpson's diversity index over productive rearrangements. The immuneACCESS repertoire file appears here via TCRdb, limited to in-frame rearrangements. These files lack a portion of the clones; in checked studies, under half of the deficit traces to unresolved V genes, and the cause of the others is not known. Clonal size and the V and J genes are those of that table, whereas D and trimming came from the DNA. For this sample there are 390,000 or so clones; 86% appear just once. The ten largest clonotypes hold 1.4% of the sample.

To note about this clone: No cognate antigen has been identified for it. No qualities accompany the bases; no much larger clone lies one base away.

What the work shows at the level of the full study, not this receptor alone: The quantity of clinical and demographic metadata differed by source and by participant and was supplied without curation.

The sequence was collected from a woman under 40 with active or convalescent COVID-19. Sequences were obtained from peripheral blood.

DNA sequence: TGCGCCAGCAGTGTGCAGTACAATGAGCAGTTCTTC. This sequence encodes CASSVQYNEQFF. This receptor chain uses TRBV5-1 and TRBJ2-1; a confident D gene designation cannot be given. Taken from the germline V gene, the CDR1 and CDR2 loops are SGHRS and YFSETQ. V is shortened by 5 bases, J by 4 bases, and the region joining them spans 7 bases. From its cysteine to its phenylalanine, the CDR3 spans 12 amino acids. Only CDR3 DNA remains: 36 bases, in frame from the first base.